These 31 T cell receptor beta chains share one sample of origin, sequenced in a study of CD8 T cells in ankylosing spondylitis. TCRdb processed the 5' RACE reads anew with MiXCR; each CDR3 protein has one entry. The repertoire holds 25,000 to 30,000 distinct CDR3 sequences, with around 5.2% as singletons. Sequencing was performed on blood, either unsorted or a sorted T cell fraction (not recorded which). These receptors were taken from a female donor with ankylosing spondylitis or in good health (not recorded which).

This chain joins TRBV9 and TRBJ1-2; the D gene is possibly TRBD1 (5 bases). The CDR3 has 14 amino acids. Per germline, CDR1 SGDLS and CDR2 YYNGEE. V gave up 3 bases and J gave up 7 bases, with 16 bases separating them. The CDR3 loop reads CASSENRKEAGYTF. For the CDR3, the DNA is TGTGCCAGCAGCGAGAACAGGAAGGAGGCTGGCTACACCTTC.

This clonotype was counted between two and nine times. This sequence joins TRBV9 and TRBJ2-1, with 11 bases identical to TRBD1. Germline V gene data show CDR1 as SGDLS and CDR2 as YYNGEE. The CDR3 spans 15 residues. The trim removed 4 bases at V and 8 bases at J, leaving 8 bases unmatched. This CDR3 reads CASSWGQGVSDEQFF. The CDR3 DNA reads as TGTGCCAGCAGCTGGGGACAGGGGGTTTCCGATGAGCAGTTCTTC.

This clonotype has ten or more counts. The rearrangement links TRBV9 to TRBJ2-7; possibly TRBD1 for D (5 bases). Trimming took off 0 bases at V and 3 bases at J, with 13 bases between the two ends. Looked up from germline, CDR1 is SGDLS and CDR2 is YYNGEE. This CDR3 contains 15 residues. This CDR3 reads CASSVAPVGVYEQYF. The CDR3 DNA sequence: TGTGCCAGCAGCGTAGCTCCAGTAGGGGTCTACGAGCAGTACTTC.

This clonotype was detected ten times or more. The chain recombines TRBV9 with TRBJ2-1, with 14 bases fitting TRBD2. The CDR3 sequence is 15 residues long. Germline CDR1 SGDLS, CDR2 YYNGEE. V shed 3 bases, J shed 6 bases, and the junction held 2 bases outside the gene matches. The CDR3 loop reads CASSEGLAGVNEQFF. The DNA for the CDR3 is TGTGCCAGCAGCGAGGGACTAGCGGGAGTCAATGAGCAGTTCTTC.

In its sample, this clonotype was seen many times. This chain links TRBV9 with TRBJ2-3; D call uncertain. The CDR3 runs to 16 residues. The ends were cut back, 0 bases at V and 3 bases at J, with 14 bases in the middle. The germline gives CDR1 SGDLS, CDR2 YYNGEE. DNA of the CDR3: TGTGCCAGCAGCGTAGGGCGAGCGTGGATTACAGATACGCAGTATTTT. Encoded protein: CASSVGRAWITDTQYF.

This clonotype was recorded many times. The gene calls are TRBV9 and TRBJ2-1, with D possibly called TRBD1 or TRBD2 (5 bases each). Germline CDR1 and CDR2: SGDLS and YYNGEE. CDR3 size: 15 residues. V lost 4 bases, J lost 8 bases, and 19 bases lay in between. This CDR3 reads CASSPHWGRSDEQFF. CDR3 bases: TGTGCCAGCAGCCCCCACTGGGGGAGAAGCGATGAGCAGTTCTTC.

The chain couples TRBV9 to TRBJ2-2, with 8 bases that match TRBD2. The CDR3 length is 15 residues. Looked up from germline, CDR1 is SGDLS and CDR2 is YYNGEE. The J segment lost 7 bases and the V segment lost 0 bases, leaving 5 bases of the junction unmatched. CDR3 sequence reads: CASSVDGRAHGELFF. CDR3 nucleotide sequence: TGTGCCAGCAGCGTAGACGGGAGGGCCCACGGGGAGCTGTTTTTT.

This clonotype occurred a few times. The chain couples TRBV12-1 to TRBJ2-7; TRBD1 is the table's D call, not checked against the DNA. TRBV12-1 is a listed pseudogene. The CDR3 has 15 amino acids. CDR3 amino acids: CASLFAGAYSYEQYF. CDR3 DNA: TGTGCCAGCCTTTTTGCGGGGGCTTACTCCTACGAGCAGTACTTC.

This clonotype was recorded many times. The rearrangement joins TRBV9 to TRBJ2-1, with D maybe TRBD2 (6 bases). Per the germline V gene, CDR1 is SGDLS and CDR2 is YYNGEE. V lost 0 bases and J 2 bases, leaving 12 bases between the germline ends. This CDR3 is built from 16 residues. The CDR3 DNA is TGTGCCAGCAGCGTAGATAGCGGAACACCCTACAATGAGCAGTTCTTC. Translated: CASSVDSGTPYNEQFF.

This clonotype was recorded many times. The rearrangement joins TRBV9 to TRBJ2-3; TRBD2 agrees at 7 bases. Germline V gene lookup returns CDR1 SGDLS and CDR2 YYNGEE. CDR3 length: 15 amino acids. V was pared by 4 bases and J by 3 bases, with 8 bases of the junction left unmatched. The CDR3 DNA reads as TGTGCCAGCAGCCTCGTGCGGGGGAGGACAGATACGCAGTATTTT. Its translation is CASSLVRGRTDTQYF. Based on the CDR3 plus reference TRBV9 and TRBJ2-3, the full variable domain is DSGVTQTPKHLITATGQRVTLRCSPRSGDLSVYWYQQSLDQGLQFLIQYYNGEERAKGNILERFSAQQFPDLHSELNLSSLELGDSALYFCASSLVRGRTDTQYFGPGTRLTVL.

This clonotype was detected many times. The CDR3 region is CASSLEGNTIYF. The CDR3, as DNA: TGTGCCAGCAGCCTCGAAGGAAACACCATATATTTT. This rearrangement joins TRBV9 to TRBJ1-3; no clear D. V lost 4 bases and J 4 bases, leaving 6 bases between the germline ends. CDR1 and CDR2 (germline): SGDLS, YYNGEE. The CDR3 runs 12 residues.

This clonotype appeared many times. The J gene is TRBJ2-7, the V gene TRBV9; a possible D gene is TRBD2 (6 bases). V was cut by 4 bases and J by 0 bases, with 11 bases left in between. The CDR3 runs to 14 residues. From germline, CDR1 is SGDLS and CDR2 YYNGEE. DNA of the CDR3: TGTGCCAGCAGCAAGGAGGGTACCTCCTACGAGCAGTACTTC. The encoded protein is CASSKEGTSYEQYF.

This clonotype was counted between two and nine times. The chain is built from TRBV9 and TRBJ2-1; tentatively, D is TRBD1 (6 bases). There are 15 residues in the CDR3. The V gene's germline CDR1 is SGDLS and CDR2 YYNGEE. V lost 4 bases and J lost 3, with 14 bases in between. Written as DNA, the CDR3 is TGTGCCAGCAGCCCAGGACAGCGGATCTACAATGAGCAGTTCTTC. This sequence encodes CASSPGQRIYNEQFF.

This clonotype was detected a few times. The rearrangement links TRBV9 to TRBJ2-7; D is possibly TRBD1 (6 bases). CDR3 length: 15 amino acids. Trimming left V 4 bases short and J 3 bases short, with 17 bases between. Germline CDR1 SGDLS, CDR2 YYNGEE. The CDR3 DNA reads TGTGCCAGCAGCCCTAGGTCAGGGGCCGGCTACGAGCAGTACTTC. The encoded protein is CASSPRSGAGYEQYF. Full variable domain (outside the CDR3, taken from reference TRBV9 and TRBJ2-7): DSGVTQTPKHLITATGQRVTLRCSPRSGDLSVYWYQQSLDQGLQFLIQYYNGEERAKGNILERFSAQQFPDLHSELNLSSLELGDSALYFCASSPRSGAGYEQYFGPGTRLTVT.

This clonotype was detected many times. The CDR3 nucleotides read TGTGCCAGCAGCGCCGGGACAGGGGTAGGCGGCTACACCTTC. This codes for CASSAGTGVGGYTF. The chain combines TRBV9 with TRBJ1-2; 10 nucleotides agree with TRBD1. From germline, CDR1 is SGDLS and CDR2 YYNGEE. The CDR3 totals 14 residues. The junction had 7 bases not matched to a gene; V was cut back by 3 bases and J by 8 bases.

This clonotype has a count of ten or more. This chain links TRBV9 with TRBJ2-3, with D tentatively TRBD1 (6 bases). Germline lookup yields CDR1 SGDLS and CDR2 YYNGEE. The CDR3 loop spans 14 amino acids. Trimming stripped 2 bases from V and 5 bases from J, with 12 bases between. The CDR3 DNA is TGTGCCAGCAGCGTGGGGACAATTAAAGATACGCAGTATTTT. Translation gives CASSVGTIKDTQYF. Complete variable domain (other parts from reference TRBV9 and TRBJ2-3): DSGVTQTPKHLITATGQRVTLRCSPRSGDLSVYWYQQSLDQGLQFLIQYYNGEERAKGNILERFSAQQFPDLHSELNLSSLELGDSALYFCASSVGTIKDTQYFGPGTRLTVL.

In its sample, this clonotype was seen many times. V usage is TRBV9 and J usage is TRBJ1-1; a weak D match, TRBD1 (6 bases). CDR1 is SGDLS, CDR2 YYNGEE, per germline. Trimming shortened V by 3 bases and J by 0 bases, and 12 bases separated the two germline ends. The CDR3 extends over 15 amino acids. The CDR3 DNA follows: TGTGCCAGCAGCGCCGGGACACCTATGAACACTGAAGCTTTCTTT. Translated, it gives CASSAGTPMNTEAFF.

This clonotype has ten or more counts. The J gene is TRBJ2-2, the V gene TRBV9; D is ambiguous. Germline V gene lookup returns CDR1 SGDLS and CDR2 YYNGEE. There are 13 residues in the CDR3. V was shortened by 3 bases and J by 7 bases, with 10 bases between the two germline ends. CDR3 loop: CASSASVFGELFF. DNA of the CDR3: TGTGCCAGCAGCGCCTCGGTGTTCGGGGAGCTGTTTTTT. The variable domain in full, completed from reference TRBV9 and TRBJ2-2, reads DSGVTQTPKHLITATGQRVTLRCSPRSGDLSVYWYQQSLDQGLQFLIQYYNGEERAKGNILERFSAQQFPDLHSELNLSSLELGDSALYFCASSASVFGELFFGEGSRLTVL.

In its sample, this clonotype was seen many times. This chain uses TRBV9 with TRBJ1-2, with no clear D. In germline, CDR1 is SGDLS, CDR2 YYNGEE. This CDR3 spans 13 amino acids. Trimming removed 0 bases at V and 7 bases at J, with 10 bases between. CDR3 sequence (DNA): TGTGCCAGCAGCGTAGACCCCAGCGGTGGCTACACCTTC. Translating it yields CASSVDPSGGYTF. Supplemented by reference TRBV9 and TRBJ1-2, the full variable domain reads DSGVTQTPKHLITATGQRVTLRCSPRSGDLSVYWYQQSLDQGLQFLIQYYNGEERAKGNILERFSAQQFPDLHSELNLSSLELGDSALYFCASSVDPSGGYTFGSGTRLTVV.

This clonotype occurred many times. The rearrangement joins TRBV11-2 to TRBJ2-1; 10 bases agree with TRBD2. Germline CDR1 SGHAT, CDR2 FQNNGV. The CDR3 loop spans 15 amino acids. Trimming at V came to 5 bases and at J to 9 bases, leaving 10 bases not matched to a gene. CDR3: CASSMQAAGGREQFF. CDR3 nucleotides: TGTGCCAGCAGCATGCAGGCAGCGGGGGGGCGTGAGCAGTTCTTC. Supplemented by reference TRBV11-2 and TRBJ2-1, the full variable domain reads EAGVAQSPRYKIIEKRQSVAFWCNPISGHATLYWYQQILGQGPKLLIQFQNNGVVDDSQLPKDRFSAERLKGVDSTLKIQPAKLEDSAVYLCASSMQAAGGREQFFGPGTRLTVL.

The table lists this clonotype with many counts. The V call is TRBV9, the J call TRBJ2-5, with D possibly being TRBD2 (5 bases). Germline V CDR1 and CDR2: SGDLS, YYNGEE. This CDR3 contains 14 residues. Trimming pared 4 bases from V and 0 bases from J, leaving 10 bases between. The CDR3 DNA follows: TGTGCCAGCAGCCGGACTGCGCACCAAGAGACCCAGTACTTC. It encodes CASSRTAHQETQYF. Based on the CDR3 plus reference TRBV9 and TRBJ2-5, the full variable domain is DSGVTQTPKHLITATGQRVTLRCSPRSGDLSVYWYQQSLDQGLQFLIQYYNGEERAKGNILERFSAQQFPDLHSELNLSSLELGDSALYFCASSRTAHQETQYFGPGTRLLVL.

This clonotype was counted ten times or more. The CDR3 DNA follows: TGTGCCAGCAGCTACCCATGGGGTCGCGAGCAGTACTTC. Translation: CASSYPWGREQYF. This chain connects TRBV7-9 to TRBJ2-7; D is uncertain. Germline V gene sequence: CDR1 SEHNR, CDR2 FQNEAQ (reference sequence). The CDR3 totals 13 residues. V shed 4 bases and J shed 6 bases, with 13 bases lying between them.

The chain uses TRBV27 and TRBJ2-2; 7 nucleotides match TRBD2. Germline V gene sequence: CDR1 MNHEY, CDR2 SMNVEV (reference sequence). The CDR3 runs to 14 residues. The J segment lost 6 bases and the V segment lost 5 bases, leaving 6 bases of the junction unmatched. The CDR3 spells CASSPPGLPGELFF. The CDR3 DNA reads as TGTGCCAGCAGTCCGCCGGGACTACCCGGGGAGCTGTTTTTT.

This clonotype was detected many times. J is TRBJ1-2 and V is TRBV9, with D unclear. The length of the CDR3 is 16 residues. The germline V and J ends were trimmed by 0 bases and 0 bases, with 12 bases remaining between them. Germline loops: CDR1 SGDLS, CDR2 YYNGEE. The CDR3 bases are TGTGCCAGCAGCGTAGAGGATCTAGCCCCTAACTATGGCTACACCTTC. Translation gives CASSVEDLAPNYGYTF.

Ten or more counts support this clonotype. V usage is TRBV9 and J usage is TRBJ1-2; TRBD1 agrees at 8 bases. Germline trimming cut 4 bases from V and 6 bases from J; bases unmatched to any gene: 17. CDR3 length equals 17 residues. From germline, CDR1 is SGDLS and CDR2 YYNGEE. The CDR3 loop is CASSLLDRAFLRDGYTF. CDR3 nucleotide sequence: TGTGCCAGCAGCCTGCTGGACAGGGCTTTTTTGAGGGATGGCTACACCTTC.

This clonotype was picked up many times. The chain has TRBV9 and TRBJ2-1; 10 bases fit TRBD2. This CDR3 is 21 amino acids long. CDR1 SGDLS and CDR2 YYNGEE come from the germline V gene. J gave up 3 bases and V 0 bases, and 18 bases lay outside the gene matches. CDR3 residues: CASSVADKLAGNSILYNEQFF. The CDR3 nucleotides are TGTGCCAGCAGCGTAGCTGACAAACTAGCGGGAAACTCTATCCTCTACAATGAGCAGTTCTTC.

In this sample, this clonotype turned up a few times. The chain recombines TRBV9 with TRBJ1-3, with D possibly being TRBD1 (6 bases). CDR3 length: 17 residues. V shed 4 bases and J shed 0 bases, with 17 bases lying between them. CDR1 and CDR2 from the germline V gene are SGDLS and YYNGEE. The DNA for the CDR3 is TGTGCCAGCAGCCTAAATGATGGGGGCCGCTCTGGAAACACCATATATTTT. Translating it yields CASSLNDGGRSGNTIYF. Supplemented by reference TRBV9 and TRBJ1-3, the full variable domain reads DSGVTQTPKHLITATGQRVTLRCSPRSGDLSVYWYQQSLDQGLQFLIQYYNGEERAKGNILERFSAQQFPDLHSELNLSSLELGDSALYFCASSLNDGGRSGNTIYFGEGSWLTVV.

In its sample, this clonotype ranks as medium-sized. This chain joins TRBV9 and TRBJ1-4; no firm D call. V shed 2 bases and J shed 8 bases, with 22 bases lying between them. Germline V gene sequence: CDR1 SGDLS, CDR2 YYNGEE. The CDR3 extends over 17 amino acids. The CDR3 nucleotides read TGTGCCAGCAGCGTCGCCCCCGGAGGGTCAAGGTCAGAAAAACTGTTTTTT. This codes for CASSVAPGGSRSEKLFF. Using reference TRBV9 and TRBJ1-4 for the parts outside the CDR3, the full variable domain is DSGVTQTPKHLITATGQRVTLRCSPRSGDLSVYWYQQSLDQGLQFLIQYYNGEERAKGNILERFSAQQFPDLHSELNLSSLELGDSALYFCASSVAPGGSRSEKLFFGSGTQLSVL.

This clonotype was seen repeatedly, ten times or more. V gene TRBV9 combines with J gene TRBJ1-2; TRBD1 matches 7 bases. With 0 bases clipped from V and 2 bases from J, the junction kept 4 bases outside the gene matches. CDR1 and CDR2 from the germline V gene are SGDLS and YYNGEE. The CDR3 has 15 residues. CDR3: CASSVAPGQNYGYTF. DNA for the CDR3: TGTGCCAGCAGCGTAGCACCGGGACAGAACTATGGCTACACCTTC.

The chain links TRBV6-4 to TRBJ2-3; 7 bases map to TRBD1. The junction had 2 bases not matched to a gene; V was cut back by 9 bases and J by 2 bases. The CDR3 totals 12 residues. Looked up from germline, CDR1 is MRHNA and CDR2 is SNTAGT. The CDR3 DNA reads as TGTGCCAGAGGGACAGACACAGATACGCAGTATTTT. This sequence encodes CARGTDTDTQYF.

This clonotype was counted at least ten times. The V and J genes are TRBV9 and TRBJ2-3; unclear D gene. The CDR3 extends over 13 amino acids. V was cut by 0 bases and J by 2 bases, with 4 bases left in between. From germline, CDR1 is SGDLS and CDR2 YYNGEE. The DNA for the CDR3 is TGTGCCAGCAGCGTAGATAACACAGATACGCAGTATTTT. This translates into CASSVDNTDTQYF.